One sample yielded the 5 T cell receptor beta chains listed below, sequenced in a study of T cells in women clearing cervical HPV infection. TCRdb's copy holds only in-frame clones and misses some; the assay was immunoSEQ multiplex PCR. Its table lists about 22,000 clones. Sequencing was done on a sample of blood buffy coat. Source of these receptors: a woman between 18 and 70 years old with a cervical HPV16 infection that either progressed to CIN3+ or cleared (not recorded which).

With respect to this clone: The read finishes 3 residues shy of the CDR3 end, and the germline J gene is used to complete it. The chain recombines TRBV5-1 with TRBJ1-2; the D gene is possibly TRBD1 (5 bases). This CDR3 is 15 amino acids long. V was shortened by 0 bases and J by 5 bases, with 14 bases between the two germline ends. Germline CDR1 and CDR2: SGHRS and YFSETQ. The sequenced CDR3 bases are TGCGCCAGCAGCTTGGGTCAGGGTATGGAATATGGC. As protein: CASSLGQGMEYG. The whole CDR3 protein reads CASSLGQGMEYGYTF.

To note about this clone: The CDR3 end lies 3 residues beyond the end of the read and is filled in from the germline J gene. J is TRBJ2-1 and V is TRBV5-1; D might be TRBD1 (6 bases). The CDR3 has 12 amino acids. V was cut by 5 bases and J by 8 bases, with 11 bases left in between. The germline CDR1 and CDR2 sequences are SGHRS and YFSETQ. The CDR3 sequence: CASRYRVDEQFF. Incomplete CDR3 DNA: TGCGCCAGCAGGTACAGGGTAGATGAG.

About this clone: The read falls 3 residues short of the CDR3 end, and the missing part is taken from the germline J gene. The rearrangement uses TRBV19 and TRBJ2-3; tentative D call: TRBD1 (5 bases). The CDR3 runs to 15 residues. In germline, CDR1 is LNHDA, CDR2 SQIVND (reference sequence). Incomplete CDR3 DNA: TGTGCCAGTAGTTTTGGGGCCCTCAAAGATCAGCCG. This gives the protein CASSFGALKDQP. The full CDR3 reads CASSFGALKDQPQYF. The variable domain in full, completed from reference TRBV19 and TRBJ2-3, reads DGGITQSPKYLFRKEGQNVTLSCEQNLNHDAMYWYRQDPGQGLRLIYYSQIVNDFQKGDIAEGYSVSREKKESFPLTVTSAQKNPTAFYLCASSFGALKDQPQYFGPGTRLTVL.

Concerning this clone itself: Coverage ceases 3 residues before the CDR3 finishes, and the germline J gene fills in the end. The gene calls are TRBV7-9 and TRBJ2-1; 8 bases agree with TRBD2. V shed 7 bases, J shed 9 bases, and the junction held 11 bases outside the gene matches. Per the germline V gene, CDR1 is SEHNR and CDR2 is FQNEAQ (reference sequence). The CDR3 extends over 14 amino acids. The sequenced CDR3 bases are TGTGCCAGCACCCTGACTAGCGCGGCTGGTGAG. It is translated as CASTLTSAAGE. The whole CDR3 region reads CASTLTSAAGEQFF.

For this clone: The read is 3 residues too short to cover the CDR3 end, so that end is filled in from the germline J gene. The chain is built from TRBV19 and TRBJ2-7, with 7 bases aligning to TRBD1. The CDR3 is 14 amino acids. Trimming cost V 5 bases and J 1 base; bases outside gene matches: 5. Germline V gene lookup returns CDR1 LNHDA and CDR2 SQIVND (reference sequence). Incomplete CDR3 DNA: TGTGCCAGTAGTGGATACAGGGGATCCTACGAG. It translates to CASSGYRGSYE. The CDR3 as a whole reads CASSGYRGSYEQYF.